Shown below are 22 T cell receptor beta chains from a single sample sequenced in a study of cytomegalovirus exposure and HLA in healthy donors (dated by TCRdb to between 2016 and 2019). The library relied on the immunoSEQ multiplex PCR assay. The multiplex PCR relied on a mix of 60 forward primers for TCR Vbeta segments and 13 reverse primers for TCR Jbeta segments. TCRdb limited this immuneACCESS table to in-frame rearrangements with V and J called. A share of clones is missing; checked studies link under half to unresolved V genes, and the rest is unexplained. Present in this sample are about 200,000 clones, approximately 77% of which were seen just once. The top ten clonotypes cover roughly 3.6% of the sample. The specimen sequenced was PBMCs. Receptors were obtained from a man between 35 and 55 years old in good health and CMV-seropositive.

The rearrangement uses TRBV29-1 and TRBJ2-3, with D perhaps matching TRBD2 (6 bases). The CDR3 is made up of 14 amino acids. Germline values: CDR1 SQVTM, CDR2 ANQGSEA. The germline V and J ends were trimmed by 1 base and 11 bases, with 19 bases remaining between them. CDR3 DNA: TGCAGCGTTGAAGGGCAGGGACTGAGAGAAAGGCAGTATTTT. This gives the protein CSVEGQGLRERQYF.

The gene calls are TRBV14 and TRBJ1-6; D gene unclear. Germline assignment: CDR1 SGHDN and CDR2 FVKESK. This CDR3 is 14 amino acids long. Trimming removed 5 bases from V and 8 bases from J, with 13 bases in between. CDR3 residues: CASSAHPSHSPLHF. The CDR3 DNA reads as TGTGCCAGCAGCGCGCACCCAAGTCATTCACCCCTCCACTTT.

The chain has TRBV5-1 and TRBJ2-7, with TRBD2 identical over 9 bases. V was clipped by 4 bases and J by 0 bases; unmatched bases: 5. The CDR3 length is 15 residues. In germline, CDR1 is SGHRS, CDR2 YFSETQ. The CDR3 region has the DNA TGCGCCAGCAGCCTCTCTAGCGGGGCCTCCTACGAGCAGTACTTC. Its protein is CASSLSSGASYEQYF.

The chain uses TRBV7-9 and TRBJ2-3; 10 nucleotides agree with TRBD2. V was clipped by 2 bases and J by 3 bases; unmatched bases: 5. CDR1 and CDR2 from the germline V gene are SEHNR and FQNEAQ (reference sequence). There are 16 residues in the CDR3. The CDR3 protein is CASSLLAGAYTDTQYF. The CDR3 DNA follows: TGTGCCAGCAGCTTACTAGCGGGAGCTTATACAGATACGCAGTATTTT.

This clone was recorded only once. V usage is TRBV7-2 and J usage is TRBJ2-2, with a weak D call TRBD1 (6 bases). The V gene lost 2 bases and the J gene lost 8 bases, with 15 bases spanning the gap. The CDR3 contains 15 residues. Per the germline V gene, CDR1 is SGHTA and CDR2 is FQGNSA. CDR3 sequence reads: CASSLMEPGTGELFF. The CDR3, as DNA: TGTGCCAGCAGCTTAATGGAACCCGGGACAGGGGAGCTGTTTTTT.

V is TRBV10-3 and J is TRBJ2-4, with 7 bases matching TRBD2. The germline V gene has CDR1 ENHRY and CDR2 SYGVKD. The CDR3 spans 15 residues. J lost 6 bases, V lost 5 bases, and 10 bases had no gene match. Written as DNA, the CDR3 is TGTGCCATCAGTCCAGGATCCGGGACTACAAACATTCAGTACTTC. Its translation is CAISPGSGTTNIQYF.

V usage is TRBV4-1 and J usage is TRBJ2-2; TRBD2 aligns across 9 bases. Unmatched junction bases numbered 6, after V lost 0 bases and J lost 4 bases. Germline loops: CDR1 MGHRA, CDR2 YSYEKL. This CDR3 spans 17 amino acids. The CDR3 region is CASSQDFNSGSTGELFF. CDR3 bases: TGCGCCAGCAGCCAAGATTTTAATAGCGGGAGCACCGGGGAGCTGTTTTTT.

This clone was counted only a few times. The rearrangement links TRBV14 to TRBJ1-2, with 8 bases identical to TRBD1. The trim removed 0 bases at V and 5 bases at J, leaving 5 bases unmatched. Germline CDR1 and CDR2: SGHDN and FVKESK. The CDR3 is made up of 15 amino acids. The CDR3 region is CASSQDPGQAYGYTF. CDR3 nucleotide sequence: TGTGCCAGCAGCCAAGATCCGGGACAGGCTTATGGCTACACCTTC.

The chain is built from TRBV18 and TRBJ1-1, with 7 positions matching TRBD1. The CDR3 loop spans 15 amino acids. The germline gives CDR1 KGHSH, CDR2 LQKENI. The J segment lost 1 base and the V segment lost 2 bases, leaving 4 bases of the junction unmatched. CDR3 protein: CASSPMGTENTEAFF. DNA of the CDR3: TGTGCCAGCTCACCAATGGGGACAGAGAACACTGAAGCTTTCTTT. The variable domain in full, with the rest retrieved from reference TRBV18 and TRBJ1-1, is NAGVMQNPRHLVRRRGQEARLRCSPMKGHSHVYWYRQLPEEGLKFMVYLQKENIIDESGMPKERFSAEFPKEGPSILRIQQVVRGDSAAYFCASSPMGTENTEAFFGQGTRLTVV.

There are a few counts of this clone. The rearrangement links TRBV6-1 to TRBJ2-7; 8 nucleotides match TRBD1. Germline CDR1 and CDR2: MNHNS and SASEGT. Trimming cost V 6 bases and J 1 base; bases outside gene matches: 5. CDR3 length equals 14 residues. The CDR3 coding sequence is TGTGCCAGCAGGGGCAGGGGGCCGTCCTACGAGCAGTACTTC. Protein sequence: CASRGRGPSYEQYF.

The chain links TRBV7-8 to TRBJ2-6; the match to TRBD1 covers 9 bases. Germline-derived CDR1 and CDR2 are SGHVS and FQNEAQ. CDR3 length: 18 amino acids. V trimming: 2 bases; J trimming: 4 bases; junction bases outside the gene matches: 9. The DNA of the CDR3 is TGTGCCAGCAGCTTAAGGAGGGACAGGGTTTTCGGGGCCAACGTCCTGACTTTC. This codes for CASSLRRDRVFGANVLTF.

The CDR3 nucleotides read TGCGCCAGCAGCCAACAAGCGGGAGTTGATGGAGATACGCAGTATTTT. Protein: CASSQQAGVDGDTQYF. The chain combines TRBV4-3 with TRBJ2-3, with 8 bases that match TRBD2. This CDR3 region has 16 residues. V lost 2 bases, J lost 5 bases, and 9 bases stayed unmatched. CDR1 and CDR2 from the germline V gene are LGHNA and YSLEER.

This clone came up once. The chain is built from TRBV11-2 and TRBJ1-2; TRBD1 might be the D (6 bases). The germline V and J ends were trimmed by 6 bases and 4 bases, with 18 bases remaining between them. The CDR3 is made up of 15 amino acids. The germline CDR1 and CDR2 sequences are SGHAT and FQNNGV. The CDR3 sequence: CASRTLGQQIYGYTF. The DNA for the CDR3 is TGTGCCAGCAGGACCCTCGGACAGCAAATCTATGGCTACACCTTC.

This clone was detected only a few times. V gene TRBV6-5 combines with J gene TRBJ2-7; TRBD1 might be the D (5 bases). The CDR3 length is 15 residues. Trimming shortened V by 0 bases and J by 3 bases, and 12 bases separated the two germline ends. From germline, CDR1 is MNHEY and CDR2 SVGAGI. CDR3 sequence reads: CASSYSGQLYYEQYF. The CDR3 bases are TGTGCCAGCAGTTACTCGGGGCAGCTCTACTACGAGCAGTACTTC.

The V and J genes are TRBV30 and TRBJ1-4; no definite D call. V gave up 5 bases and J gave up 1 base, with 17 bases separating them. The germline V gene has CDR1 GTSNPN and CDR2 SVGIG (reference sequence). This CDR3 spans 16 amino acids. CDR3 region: CAWGGRGRVTNEKLFF. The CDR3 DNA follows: TGTGCCTGGGGTGGGAGAGGGCGAGTAACTAATGAAAAACTGTTTTTT.

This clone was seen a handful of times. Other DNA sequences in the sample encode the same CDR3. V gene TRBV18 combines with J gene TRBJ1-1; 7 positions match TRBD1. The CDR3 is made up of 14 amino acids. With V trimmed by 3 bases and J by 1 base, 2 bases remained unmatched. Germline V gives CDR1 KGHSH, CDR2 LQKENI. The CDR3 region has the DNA TGTGCCAGCTCACCTGGGACAGAGAACACTGAAGCTTTCTTT. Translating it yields CASSPGTENTEAFF.

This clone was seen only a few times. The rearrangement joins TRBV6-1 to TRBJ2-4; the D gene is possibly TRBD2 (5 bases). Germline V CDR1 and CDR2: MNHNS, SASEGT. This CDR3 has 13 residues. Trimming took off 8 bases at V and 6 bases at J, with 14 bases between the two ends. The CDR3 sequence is CASAESGLNIQYF. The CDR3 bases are TGTGCCAGCGCGGAGTCGGGATTAAACATTCAGTACTTC.

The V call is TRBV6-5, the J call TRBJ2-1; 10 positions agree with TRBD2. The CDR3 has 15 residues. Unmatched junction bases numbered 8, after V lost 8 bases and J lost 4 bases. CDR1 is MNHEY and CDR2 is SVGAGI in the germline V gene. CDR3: CASRAQRGGYNEQFF. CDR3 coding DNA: TGTGCCAGCCGGGCGCAGCGGGGGGGGTACAATGAGCAGTTCTTC.

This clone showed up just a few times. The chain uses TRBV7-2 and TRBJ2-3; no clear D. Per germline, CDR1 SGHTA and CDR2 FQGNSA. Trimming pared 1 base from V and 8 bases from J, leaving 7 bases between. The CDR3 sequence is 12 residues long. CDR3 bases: TGTGCCAGCAGCTTAGGACTGGGTACGCAGTATTTT. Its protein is CASSLGLGTQYF.

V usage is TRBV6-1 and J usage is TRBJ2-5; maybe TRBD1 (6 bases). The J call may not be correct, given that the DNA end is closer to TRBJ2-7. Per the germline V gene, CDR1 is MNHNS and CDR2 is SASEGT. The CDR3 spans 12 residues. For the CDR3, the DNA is TGTGCCAGCAGTGGGGGGCTCGACGAGCAGTACTTC. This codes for CASSGGLDEQYF.

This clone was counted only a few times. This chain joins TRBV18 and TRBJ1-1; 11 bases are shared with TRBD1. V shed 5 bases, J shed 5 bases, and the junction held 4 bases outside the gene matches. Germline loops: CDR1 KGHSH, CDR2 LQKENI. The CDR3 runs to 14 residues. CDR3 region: CASSGQGADTEAFF. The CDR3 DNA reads TGTGCCAGCTCAGGACAGGGGGCTGATACTGAAGCTTTCTTT. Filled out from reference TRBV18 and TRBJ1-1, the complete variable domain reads NAGVMQNPRHLVRRRGQEARLRCSPMKGHSHVYWYRQLPEEGLKFMVYLQKENIIDESGMPKERFSAEFPKEGPSILRIQQVVRGDSAAYFCASSGQGADTEAFFGQGTRLTVV.

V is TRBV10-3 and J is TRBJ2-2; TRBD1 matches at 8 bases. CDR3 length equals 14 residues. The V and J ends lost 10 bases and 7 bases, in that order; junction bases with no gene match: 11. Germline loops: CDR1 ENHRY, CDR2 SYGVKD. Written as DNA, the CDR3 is TGTGCCACCGGTGACAGGGGAATAATCGGGGAGCTGTTTTTT. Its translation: CATGDRGIIGELFF.